The source of this TCR beta chain is a study of CD8 T cells in ankylosing spondylitis. Study-wide results and limits: Seemingly distinctive of ankylosing spondylitis blood was a TCR beta motif formed by eight highly homologous variants. Researchers reportedly found disease-linked clones significantly enriched in matched ankylosing spondylitis synovial fluid. Disease-linked clones had a CD8+ phenotype and relatively low frequency in peripheral blood.

CDR1 is MNHEY, CDR2 SMNVEV, per germline (reference sequence). V lost 8 bases and J 3 bases, leaving 13 bases between the germline ends. The CDR3 spans 14 residues. Quantitative molecular-barcoded 5'-RACE generated the TCR beta libraries. TCRdb reprocessed the 5' RACE reads with MiXCR, giving one entry per CDR3 protein. This sample has roughly 90,000 distinct CDR3 sequences; about 8.1% occur once, and the top ten carry roughly 29%. This clonotype was seen ten or more times. As yet, its antigen is unknown. V is TRBV27 and J is TRBJ2-2; unclear D gene. The clonotype was recovered from a male donor with ankylosing spondylitis. What was sequenced was blood, either unsorted or a sorted T cell fraction (not recorded which). CDR3 coding DNA: TGTGCCAGCGGCCGTTGGGGTGACACCGGGGAGCTGTTTTTT. Amino acids: CASGRWGDTGELFF.